The clone carrying this T cell receptor (beta chain) was recorded once. This sample is drawn from a study of human T cells and chemical hapten exposure. The study's library attached unique molecular identifiers to single cDNA molecules. TCRdb re-derived calls from the RACE reads in MiXCR, one entry per CDR3 protein. This table has about 120,000 distinct CDR3 sequences, 9.5% to 13% appearing once. Time point meaning: patch test 1, 2 weeks after DPC sensitization. Treatment specified: therapeutic diphenylcyclopropenone sensitization with weekly scalp DPC. Each patch-test visit's blood sample preceded patch application. Total RNA came from unfractionated whole blood. Sequencing was performed on whole blood, taken in connection with sensitization to the hapten diphenylcyclopropenone (DPC). This receptor was identified in a woman between 50 and 59 years old with alopecia areata. Some clones in this sample may be carry-over from other donors' samples.

The CDR3 DNA reads TGTGCCAGCAGCCCCGAACGGGGGGGAACACTTGGCGAGCAGTACTTC. Translating it yields CASSPERGGTLGEQYF. This chain connects TRBV9 to TRBJ2-7, with TRBD2 identical over 8 bases. Trimming cost V 4 bases and J 6 bases; bases outside gene matches: 15. The germline gives CDR1 SGDLS, CDR2 YYNGEE. This CDR3 has 16 residues.